The 30 T cell receptor beta chains below were found in one sample sequenced in a study of shared clonotypes between healthy human individuals. Repertoires were generated with immunoSEQ multiplex PCR, while TCRdb's copy carries only in-frame clones and drops some. The sample lists a few million clones; approximately 92% were seen once. Only CD45RO-negative cells positively selected for CCR7 counted as naive CD8 cells, so terminally differentiated effector memory CD45RA+ cells were excluded. The sequenced sample was naive CD8+ T cells from PBMCs. The receptor set was obtained from a man aged 18 to 29 in good health. Some clones in this sample may be carry-over from other donors' samples.

The chain recombines TRBV6-1 with TRBJ2-7; 8 bases map to TRBD2. After removal of 6 bases from V and 5 bases from J, the junction contained 9 bases not matched to a gene. This CDR3 region has 14 residues. The germline CDR1 and CDR2 sequences are MNHNS and SASEGT. The CDR3 here is CASRAAGGMDEQYF. DNA for the CDR3: TGTGCCAGCAGGGCCGCGGGAGGCATGGACGAGCAGTACTTC.

The table lists this clone with a count of one. The chain joins TRBV19 to TRBJ1-2; D uncertain. V lost 10 bases and J lost 2, with 14 bases in between. The CDR3 runs to 13 residues. In germline, CDR1 is LNHDA, CDR2 SQIVND (reference sequence). The DNA of the CDR3 is TGTGCCACCCCCCGGGAGCGGAACTATGGCTACACCTTC. It codes for CATPRERNYGYTF.

This clone was seen only once. The rearrangement joins TRBV27 to TRBJ2-7; maybe TRBD2 (6 bases). Germline CDR1 is MNHEY and CDR2 is SMNVEV (reference sequence). The CDR3 sequence is 12 residues long. Trimming shortened V by 5 bases and J by 6 bases, and 11 bases separated the two germline ends. CDR3 loop: CASSHGGGEQYF. The CDR3 region has the DNA TGTGCCAGCAGTCACGGGGGAGGCGAGCAGTACTTC.

The gene calls are TRBV7-2 and TRBJ1-1, with TRBD1 identical over 9 bases. The ends lost 5 bases at V and 4 bases at J; junction bases unmatched: 8. CDR1 and CDR2 from the germline V gene are SGHTA and FQGNSA. The CDR3 runs 15 residues. In DNA form, the CDR3 reads TGTGCCAGCAGCGGACGACAGGGGGTCTTCACTGAAGCTTTCTTT. This sequence encodes CASSGRQGVFTEAFF.

The genes are TRBV6-5 and TRBJ1-2, with 7 bases that match TRBD1. Germline values: CDR1 MNHEY, CDR2 SVGAGI. Losses at the gene ends were 5 bases for V and 4 bases for J; bases not matched to a gene: 10. The CDR3 is 15 residues long. This CDR3 is CASSGLGTDGYGYTF. The CDR3 DNA reads as TGTGCCAGCAGTGGACTCGGGACAGATGGCTATGGCTACACCTTC.

As for this clone: Additional DNA sequences in this sample encode the identical CDR3. V gene TRBV7-9 combines with J gene TRBJ2-7; D uncertain. V was trimmed by 5 bases and J by 5 bases, leaving 7 bases between them. This CDR3 contains 11 residues. In germline, CDR1 is SEHNR, CDR2 FQNEAQ (reference sequence). The CDR3 nucleotides are TGTGCCAGCAGCCTTCGAGACGAGCAGTACTTC. As protein: CASSLRDEQYF.

This chain links TRBV6-5 with TRBJ2-2; possibly TRBD1 for D (6 bases). The CDR3 is 15 residues long. With 2 bases removed from V and 4 bases from J, the gap between germline ends came to 11 bases. Germline-derived CDR1 and CDR2 are MNHEY and SVGAGI. The CDR3 DNA follows: TGTGCCAGCAGTTACGCAGGGGCACCCACCGGGGAGCTGTTTTTT. It specifies CASSYAGAPTGELFF.

Concerning this clone: Other DNA variants within this sample encode the same CDR3. CDR3 coding DNA: TGTGCCAGCAGCCGGGACAGGGGATACGAGCAGTACTTC. It yields the protein CASSRDRGYEQYF. J is TRBJ2-7 and V is TRBV28; 10 bases line up with TRBD1. The V gene's germline CDR1 is MDHEN and CDR2 SYDVKM. V was pared by 6 bases and J by 4 bases, with 3 bases of the junction left unmatched. The CDR3 covers 13 residues. The variable domain in full, with the rest retrieved from reference TRBV28 and TRBJ2-7, is DVKVTQSSRYLVKRTGEKVFLECVQDMDHENMFWYRQDPGLGLRLIYFSYDVKMKEKGDIPEGYSVSREKKERFSLILESASTNQTSMYLCASSRDRGYEQYFGPGTRLTVT.

This chain uses TRBV7-9 with TRBJ2-2; the D gene could be TRBD1 or TRBD2 (6 bases each). V was trimmed by 2 bases and J by 3 bases, leaving 19 bases between them. Germline CDR1 reads SEHNR; CDR2 reads FQNEAQ (reference sequence). The CDR3 is 18 residues long. CDR3 region: CASSLPASKGEDTGELFF. The CDR3 DNA reads TGTGCCAGCAGCTTACCAGCTTCTAAGGGGGAGGACACCGGGGAGCTGTTTTTT.

This chain connects TRBV7-9 to TRBJ2-1; no reliable D call. V lost 5 bases to trimming and J lost 7 bases, with 18 bases between them. The CDR3 is 15 residues long. Looked up from germline, CDR1 is SEHNR and CDR2 is FQNEAQ (reference sequence). In DNA form, the CDR3 reads TGTGCCAGCAGCCAAGCCCGCAGACTGGAGAATGAGCAGTTCTTC. This encodes CASSQARRLENEQFF.

V is TRBV30 and J is TRBJ1-1, with D maybe TRBD1 (6 bases). There are 11 residues in the CDR3. Between the trimmed V and J ends, which lost 6 bases and 7 bases, there was a span of 12 bases. Germline CDR1 reads GTSNPN; CDR2 reads SVGIG (reference sequence). CDR3 loop: CACEKDSEAFF. The CDR3 region has the DNA TGTGCCTGCGAAAAGGACAGTGAAGCTTTCTTT.

The genes are TRBV27 and TRBJ2-2; no reliable D call. Germline V CDR1 and CDR2: MNHEY, SMNVEV (reference sequence). Trimming took 0 bases from V and 5 from J, leaving 7 bases between them. The length of the CDR3 is 14 residues. The CDR3 loop is CASSLSLLTGELFF. CDR3 DNA sequence: TGTGCCAGCAGTTTATCTCTCCTTACCGGGGAGCTGTTTTTT.

The chain couples TRBV14 to TRBJ2-1, with D tentatively TRBD2 (6 bases). The CDR3 has 14 amino acids. Per the germline V gene, CDR1 is SGHDN and CDR2 is FVKESK. Trimming shortened V by 4 bases and J by 9 bases, and 16 bases separated the two germline ends. The CDR3 bases are TGTGCCAGCAGCCTTTTGGAGGGGCGGGGTGAGCAGTTCTTC. Encoded protein: CASSLLEGRGEQFF.

This clone turned up a few times. The chain recombines TRBV4-2 with TRBJ2-2; D call uncertain. This CDR3 has 15 residues. Germline values: CDR1 LGHNA, CDR2 YNFKEQ. V was clipped by 4 bases and J by 6 bases, with 15 bases between them. In DNA form, the CDR3 reads TGTGCCAGCAGCCCTTCTATAGTCTCTTCCGGGGAGCTGTTTTTT. Encoded protein: CASSPSIVSSGELFF.

This sequence joins TRBV5-1 and TRBJ2-2, with 7 positions matching TRBD1. V dropped 0 bases and J dropped 9; count of bases not matched to a gene: 14. This CDR3 spans 17 amino acids. The germline CDR1 and CDR2 sequences are SGHRS and YFSETQ. DNA of the CDR3: TGCGCCAGCAGCTTGGCCTTTCGGGACAGAGTTATTCGGGAGCTGTTTTTT. Its protein product is CASSLAFRDRVIRELFF.

The rearrangement links TRBV10-3 to TRBJ1-2; D perhaps matches TRBD1 (5 bases). V was trimmed by 1 base and J by 4 bases, leaving 13 bases between them. CDR3 length: 15 residues. CDR1 is ENHRY, CDR2 SYGVKD, per germline. In DNA form, the CDR3 reads TGTGCCATCAGTGAGTATACGGGGGAATCCTATGGCTACACCTTC. It translates to CAISEYTGESYGYTF.

The chain links TRBV7-9 to TRBJ2-7; the D gene could be TRBD1 or TRBD2 (5 bases each). The CDR3 loop spans 15 amino acids. Between the trimmed V and J ends, which lost 2 bases and 0 bases, there was a span of 11 bases. Germline values: CDR1 SEHNR, CDR2 FQNEAQ (reference sequence). As DNA, the CDR3 is TGTGCCAGCAGCTTATCTGGGGACGTCTCCTACGAGCAGTACTTC. Protein: CASSLSGDVSYEQYF.

The chain is built from TRBV5-6 and TRBJ2-5; 7 positions agree with TRBD2. Germline-derived CDR1 and CDR2 are SGHDT and YYEEEE. The CDR3 runs to 17 residues. V lost 0 bases and J lost 2; bases outside the gene matches: 10. CDR3 residues: CASSLAGLADWQETQYF. CDR3 nucleotide sequence: TGTGCCAGCAGCTTGGCGGGGCTAGCGGATTGGCAAGAGACCCAGTACTTC.

This clone occurred once. The chain is built from TRBV27 and TRBJ1-1; unclear D gene. In germline, CDR1 is MNHEY, CDR2 SMNVEV (reference sequence). Trimming took off 6 bases at V and 0 bases at J, with 17 bases between the two ends. This CDR3 region has 16 residues. The CDR3 loop reads CASSSIWGRLNTEAFF. As DNA, the CDR3 is TGTGCCAGCAGCTCAATCTGGGGTCGCCTGAACACTGAAGCTTTCTTT.

Only one count was recorded for this clone. V is TRBV27 and J is TRBJ1-4, with 7 bases identical to TRBD1. The CDR3 is 15 residues long. V lost 5 bases and J lost 6; bases outside the gene matches: 9. The germline V gene encodes CDR1 MNHEY and CDR2 SMNVEV (reference sequence). The CDR3 nucleotides are TGTGCCAGCAGTCGACTCGGGACAGAGGATGAAAAACTGTTTTTT. It translates to CASSRLGTEDEKLFF.

V and J are TRBV30 and TRBJ2-4; D gene ambiguous. The V end was cut by 0 bases, the J end by 8 bases, with 11 bases between. The CDR3 runs to 13 residues. CDR1 is GTSNPN, CDR2 SVGIG, per germline (reference sequence). The DNA for the CDR3 is TGTGCCTGGAGTGTTATAGGGCCTGACATTCAGTACTTC. Encoded protein: CAWSVIGPDIQYF.

The chain links TRBV10-2 to TRBJ1-1; D remains unclear. Trimming pared 3 bases from V and 0 bases from J, leaving 8 bases between. The CDR3 is 14 residues long. Germline V lookup: CDR1 WSHSY, CDR2 SAAADI. In nucleotides, the CDR3 is TGCGCCAGCAGTGACCTACGTATGAACACTGAAGCTTTCTTT. This encodes CASSDLRMNTEAFF.

This clone was seen only once. The V call is TRBV15, the J call TRBJ2-7; D is undetermined. V was cut by 0 bases and J by 2 bases, with 14 bases left in between. This CDR3 comprises 16 residues. The germline V gene encodes CDR1 LNHNV and CDR2 YYDKDF (reference sequence). The DNA of the CDR3 is TGTGCCACCAGCAGAGATCAGGAGAGTAATACCTACGAGCAGTACTTC. This encodes CATSRDQESNTYEQYF.

The J gene is TRBJ2-1, the V gene TRBV30, with 9 bases lining up with TRBD2. This CDR3 comprises 13 residues. Per the germline V gene, CDR1 is GTSNPN and CDR2 is SVGIG (reference sequence). The V and J ends lost 5 bases and 7 bases, in that order; junction bases with no gene match: 6. Here the CDR3 DNA reads TGTGCCTGGGTTAGCGGGAGAGGGAATGAGCAGTTCTTC. It specifies CAWVSGRGNEQFF.

The chain links TRBV7-8 to TRBJ2-3; 7 bases agree with TRBD2. There are 15 residues in the CDR3. J lost 2 bases, V lost 1 base, and 3 bases had no gene match. Germline CDR1 SGHVS, CDR2 FQNEAQ. The chain's CDR3 is CASSLGGGFTDTQYF. In DNA, the CDR3 is TGTGCCAGCAGCTTAGGCGGGGGATTCACAGATACGCAGTATTTT.

The V call is TRBV27, the J call TRBJ2-4; D is perhaps TRBD1 or TRBD2 (5 bases each). Germline CDR1 reads MNHEY; CDR2 reads SMNVEV (reference sequence). The CDR3 is 13 amino acids. Deletions cut 8 bases from V and 8 bases from J, with 16 bases between. CDR3 loop: CASSGTDRYIQYF. The DNA of the CDR3 is TGTGCCAGCTCGGGGACCGACCGATACATTCAGTACTTC.

CDR3 in amino acids: CASRGLAGGWDTQYF. CDR3 in DNA: TGTGCCAGCAGGGGACTAGCGGGAGGGTGGGATACGCAGTATTTT. The rearrangement joins TRBV6-5 to TRBJ2-3; the match to TRBD2 covers 16 bases. Germline lookup yields CDR1 MNHEY and CDR2 SVGAGI. Losses at the gene ends were 6 bases for V and 6 bases for J; bases not matched to a gene: 3. This CDR3 has 15 residues.

The rearrangement joins TRBV6-5 to TRBJ2-3; TRBD2 aligns across 9 bases. J gave up 2 bases and V 2 bases, and 5 bases lay outside the gene matches. The CDR3 has 16 amino acids. Germline-derived CDR1 and CDR2 are MNHEY and SVGAGI. The CDR3 DNA reads as TGTGCCAGCAGTTACGGGATAGCGGGAGCCACAGATACGCAGTATTTT. Translating gives CASSYGIAGATDTQYF.

The chain uses TRBV9 and TRBJ2-6; TRBD1 aligns across 8 bases. Per the germline V gene, CDR1 is SGDLS and CDR2 is YYNGEE. Trimming at V came to 2 bases and at J to 2 bases, leaving 6 bases not matched to a gene. The CDR3 runs to 17 residues. The CDR3 protein is CASSVDREKAGANVLTF. The CDR3 DNA reads as TGTGCCAGCAGCGTGGACAGGGAGAAGGCTGGGGCCAACGTCCTGACTTTC.

The gene calls are TRBV7-9 and TRBJ2-1; tentative D call: TRBD1 (8 bases). The germline V and J ends were trimmed by 5 bases and 8 bases, with 19 bases remaining between them. Germline V gene sequence: CDR1 SEHNR, CDR2 FQNEAQ (reference sequence). This CDR3 spans 15 amino acids. This CDR3 reads CASSLRTGREDEQFF. CDR3 bases: TGTGCCAGCAGCCTTCGGACAGGGAGGGAGGATGAGCAGTTCTTC. The variable domain in full, completed from reference TRBV7-9 and TRBJ2-1, reads DTGVSQNPRHKITKRGQNVTFRCDPISEHNRLYWYRQTLGQGPEFLTYFQNEAQLEKSRLLSDRFSAERPKGSFSTLEIQRTEQGDSAMYLCASSLRTGREDEQFFGPGTRLTVL.